This is a list of T cell receptor beta chains from one sample in a study of cytomegalovirus exposure and HLA in healthy donors. TCRdb's copy holds only in-frame clones and misses some; the assay was immunoSEQ multiplex PCR. The sample includes roughly 100,000 clones, about an eighth of them seen just once. The sample was PBMCs. The source of these receptors is a middle-aged man in good health and CMV-seropositive. The CDR3 runs from the conserved cysteine through the conserved F or W.

v_call,j_call,cdr3_aa
TRBV7-9,TRBJ2-7,CASSRGDFSYEQYF
TRBV18,TRBJ2-1,CASSPLSGSIHNEQFF
TRBV19,TRBJ1-5,CASSNRGQGMDQPQHF
TRBV2,TRBJ1-5,CASTGTGRGPQHF
TRBV6-5,TRBJ1-2,CASSYSDPRGNYGYTF
TRBV5-5,TRBJ2-5,CASSYAGEGVETQYF
TRBV27,TRBJ2-7,CASSPGGPGEQYF
TRBV7-2,TRBJ2-7,CASSPGTSGRWYEQYF
TRBV4-1,TRBJ2-5,CASSQDRGGSGTQYF
TRBV29-1,TRBJ2-1,CSAQGGNEQFF
TRBV7-9,TRBJ2-7,CASSTTQTGDEQYF
TRBV4-3,TRBJ1-1,CASSQSYTGKAEAFF
TRBV5-1,TRBJ2-1,CASAAGLSYNEQFF
TRBV19,TRBJ1-1,CASSIPVIGTGTEAFF
TRBV9,TRBJ1-1,CASSVATGGPASEAFF
TRBV4-1,TRBJ2-2,CASSLEGQGNTGELFF
TRBV28,TRBJ2-5,CASSFGGRVQETQYF
TRBV27,TRBJ2-7,CASSMGAGLAYEQYF
TRBV27,TRBJ2-1,CASTSERGQGRTRRNEQFF
TRBV6-1,TRBJ1-2,CASSEAGQGSYTF
TRBV7-2,TRBJ2-3,CASSLSRLSTDTQYF
TRBV5-1,TRBJ2-1,CASSLAGRGEQFF
TRBV6-5,TRBJ2-7,CASSYYGLGPYEQYF
TRBV28,TRBJ2-3,CASSSRLAGYTDTQYF
TRBV6-5,TRBJ1-5,CASSGGRDQPQHF
TRBV10-3,TRBJ2-5,CAISEPATAQETQYF
TRBV29-1,TRBJ1-1,CSALGGQVINTEAFF
TRBV6-5,TRBJ2-1,CASRLIAFSYNEQFF
TRBV30,TRBJ1-5,CAWSGDSSQPQHF
TRBV15,TRBJ2-1,CATSRAGTRHYNEQFF
TRBV5-1,TRBJ2-5,CASSFGGGRQETQYF
TRBV5-4,TRBJ2-6,CASSQGRLGSGANVLTF